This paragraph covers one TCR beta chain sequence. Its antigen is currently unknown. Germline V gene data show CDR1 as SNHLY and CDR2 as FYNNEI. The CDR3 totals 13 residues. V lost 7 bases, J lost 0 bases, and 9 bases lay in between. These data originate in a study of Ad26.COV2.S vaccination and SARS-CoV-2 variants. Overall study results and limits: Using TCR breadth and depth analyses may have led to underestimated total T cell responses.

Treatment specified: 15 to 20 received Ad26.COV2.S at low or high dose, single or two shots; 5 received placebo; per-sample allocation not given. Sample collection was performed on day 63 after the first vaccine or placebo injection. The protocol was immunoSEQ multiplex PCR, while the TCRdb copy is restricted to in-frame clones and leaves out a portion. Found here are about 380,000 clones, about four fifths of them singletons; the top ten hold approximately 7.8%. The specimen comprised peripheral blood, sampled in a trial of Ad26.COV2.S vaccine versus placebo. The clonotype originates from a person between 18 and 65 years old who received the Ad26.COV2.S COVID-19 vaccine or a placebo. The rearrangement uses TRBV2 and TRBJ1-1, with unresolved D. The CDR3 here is CASTRDVNTEAFF. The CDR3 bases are TGTGCCAGCACCCGTGACGTGAACACTGAAGCTTTCTTT.